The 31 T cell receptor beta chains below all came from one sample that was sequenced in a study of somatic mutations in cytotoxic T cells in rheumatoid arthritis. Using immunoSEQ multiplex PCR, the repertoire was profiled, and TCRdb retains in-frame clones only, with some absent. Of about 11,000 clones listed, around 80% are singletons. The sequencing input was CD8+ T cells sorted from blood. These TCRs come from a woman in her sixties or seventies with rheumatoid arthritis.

CDR3 nucleotide sequence: TGTGCCAGCAGTTTATACAGGGAGGGGTATGGCTACACCTTC. Translating gives CASSLYREGYGYTF. This rearrangement joins TRBV27 to TRBJ1-2; the D gene is possibly TRBD1 (6 bases). Germline assignment: CDR1 MNHEY and CDR2 SMNVEV (reference sequence). V dropped 1 base and J dropped 5 bases, with 11 bases sitting between them. This CDR3 contains 14 residues.

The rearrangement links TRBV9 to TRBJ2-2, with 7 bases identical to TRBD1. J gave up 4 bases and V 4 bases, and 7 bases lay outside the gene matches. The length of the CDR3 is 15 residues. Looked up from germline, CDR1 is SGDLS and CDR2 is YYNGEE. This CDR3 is CASSPRQGSTGELFF. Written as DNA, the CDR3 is TGTGCCAGCAGCCCGCGACAGGGTTCCACCGGGGAGCTGTTTTTT. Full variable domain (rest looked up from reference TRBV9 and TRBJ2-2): DSGVTQTPKHLITATGQRVTLRCSPRSGDLSVYWYQQSLDQGLQFLIQYYNGEERAKGNILERFSAQQFPDLHSELNLSSLELGDSALYFCASSPRQGSTGELFFGEGSRLTVL.

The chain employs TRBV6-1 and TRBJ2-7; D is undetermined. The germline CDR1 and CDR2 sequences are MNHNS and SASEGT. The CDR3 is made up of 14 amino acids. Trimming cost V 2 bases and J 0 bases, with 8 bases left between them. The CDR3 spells CASSEFHFSYEQYF. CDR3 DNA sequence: TGTGCCAGCAGTGAATTCCATTTCTCCTACGAGCAGTACTTC.

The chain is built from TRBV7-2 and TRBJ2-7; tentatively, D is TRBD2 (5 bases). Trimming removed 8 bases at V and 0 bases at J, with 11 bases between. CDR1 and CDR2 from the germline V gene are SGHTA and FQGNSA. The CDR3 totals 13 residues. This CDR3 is CASEVGSSYEQYF. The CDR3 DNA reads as TGTGCCAGCGAAGTGGGGAGCTCCTACGAGCAGTACTTC.

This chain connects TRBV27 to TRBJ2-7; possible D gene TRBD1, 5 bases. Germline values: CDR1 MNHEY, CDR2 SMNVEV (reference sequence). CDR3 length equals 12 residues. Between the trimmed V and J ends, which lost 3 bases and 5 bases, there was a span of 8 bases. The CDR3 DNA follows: TGTGCCAGCAGTTTTCAGGGAAACGAGCAGTACTTC. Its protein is CASSFQGNEQYF.

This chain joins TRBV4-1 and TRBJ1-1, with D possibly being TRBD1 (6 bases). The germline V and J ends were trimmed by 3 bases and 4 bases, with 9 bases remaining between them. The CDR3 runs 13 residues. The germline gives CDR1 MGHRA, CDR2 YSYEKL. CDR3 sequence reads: CASSQMDSTEAFF. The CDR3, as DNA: TGCGCCAGCAGCCAGATGGACAGCACTGAAGCTTTCTTT.

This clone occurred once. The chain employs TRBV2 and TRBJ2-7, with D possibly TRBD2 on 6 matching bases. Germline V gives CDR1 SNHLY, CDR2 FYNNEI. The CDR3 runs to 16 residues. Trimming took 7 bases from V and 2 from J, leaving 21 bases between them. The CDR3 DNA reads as TGTGCCAGCATTGGGGCTAATAGCGGAAGACCCTACGAGCAGTACTTC. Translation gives CASIGANSGRPYEQYF.

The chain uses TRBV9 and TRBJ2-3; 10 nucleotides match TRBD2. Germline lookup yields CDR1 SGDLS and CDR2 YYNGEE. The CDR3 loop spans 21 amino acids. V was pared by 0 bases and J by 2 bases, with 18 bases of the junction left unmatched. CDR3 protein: CASSVVGRGLAGARSTDTQYF. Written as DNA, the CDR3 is TGTGCCAGCAGCGTAGTAGGGAGGGGTCTAGCGGGAGCCCGGTCCACAGATACGCAGTATTTT.

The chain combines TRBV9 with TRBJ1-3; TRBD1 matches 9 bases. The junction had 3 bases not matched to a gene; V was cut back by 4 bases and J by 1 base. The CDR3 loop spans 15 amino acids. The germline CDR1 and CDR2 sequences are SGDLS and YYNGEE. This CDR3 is CASSLGTGSGNTIYF. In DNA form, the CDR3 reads TGTGCCAGCAGCCTTGGGACAGGGTCTGGAAACACCATATATTTT.

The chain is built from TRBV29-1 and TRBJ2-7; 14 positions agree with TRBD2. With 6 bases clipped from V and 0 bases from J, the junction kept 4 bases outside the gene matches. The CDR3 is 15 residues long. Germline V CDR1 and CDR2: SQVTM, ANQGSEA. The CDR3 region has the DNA TGCAGCGTGCGTGGGACTAGCGGGAGCTCCTACGAGCAGTACTTC. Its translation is CSVRGTSGSSYEQYF.

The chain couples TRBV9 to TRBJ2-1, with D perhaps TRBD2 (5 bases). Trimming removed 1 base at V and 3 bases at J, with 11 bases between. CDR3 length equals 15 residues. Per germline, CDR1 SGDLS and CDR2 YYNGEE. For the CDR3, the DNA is TGTGCCAGCAGCGTATTGACTAACGACTACAATGAGCAGTTCTTC. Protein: CASSVLTNDYNEQFF.

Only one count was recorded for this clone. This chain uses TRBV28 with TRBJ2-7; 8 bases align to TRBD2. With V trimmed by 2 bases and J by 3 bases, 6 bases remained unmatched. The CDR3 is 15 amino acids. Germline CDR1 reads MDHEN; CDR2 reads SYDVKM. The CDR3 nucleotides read TGTGCCAGCAGTTTACTTCGGGAGGGTTACTACGAGCAGTACTTC. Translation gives CASSLLREGYYEQYF.

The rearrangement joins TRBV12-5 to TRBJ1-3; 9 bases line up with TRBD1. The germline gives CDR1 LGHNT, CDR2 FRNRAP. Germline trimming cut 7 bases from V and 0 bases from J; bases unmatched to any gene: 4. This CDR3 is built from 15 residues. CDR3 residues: CASAATGGSGNTIYF. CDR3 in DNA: TGTGCTAGTGCCGCGACAGGGGGCTCTGGAAACACCATATATTTT. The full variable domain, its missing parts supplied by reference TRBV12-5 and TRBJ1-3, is DARVTQTPRHKVTEMGQEVTMRCQPILGHNTVFWYRQTMMQGLELLAYFRNRAPLDDSGMPKDRFSAEMPDATLATLKIQPSEPRDSAVYFCASAATGGSGNTIYFGEGSWLTVV.

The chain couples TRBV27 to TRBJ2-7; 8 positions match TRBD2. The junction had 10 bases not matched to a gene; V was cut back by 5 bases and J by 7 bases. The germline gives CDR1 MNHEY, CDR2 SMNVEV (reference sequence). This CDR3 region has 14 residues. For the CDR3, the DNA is TGTGCCAGCAGTCTTAGCGGGAAGAGGAGGGAGCAGTACTTC. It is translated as CASSLSGKRREQYF.

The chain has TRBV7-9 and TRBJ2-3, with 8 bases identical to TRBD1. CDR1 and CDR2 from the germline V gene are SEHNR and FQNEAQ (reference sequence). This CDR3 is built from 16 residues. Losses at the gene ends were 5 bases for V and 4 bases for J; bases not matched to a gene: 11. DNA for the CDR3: TGTGCCAGCAGCCCATGGCAGGGGGCCACCCCAGATACGCAGTATTTT. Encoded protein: CASSPWQGATPDTQYF.

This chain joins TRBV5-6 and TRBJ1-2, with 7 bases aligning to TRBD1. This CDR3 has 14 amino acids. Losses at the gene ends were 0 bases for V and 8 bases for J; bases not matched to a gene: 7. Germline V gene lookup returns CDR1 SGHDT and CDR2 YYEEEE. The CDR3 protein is CASSLATGVGGYTF. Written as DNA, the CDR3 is TGTGCCAGCAGCTTGGCCACAGGGGTTGGCGGCTACACCTTC.

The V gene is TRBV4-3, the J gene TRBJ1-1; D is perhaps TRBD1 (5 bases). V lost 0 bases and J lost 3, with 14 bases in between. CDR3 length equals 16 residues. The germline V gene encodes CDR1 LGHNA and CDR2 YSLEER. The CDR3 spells CASSQDVNPRDTEAFF. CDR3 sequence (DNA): TGCGCCAGCAGCCAAGATGTCAATCCCAGGGACACTGAAGCTTTCTTT.

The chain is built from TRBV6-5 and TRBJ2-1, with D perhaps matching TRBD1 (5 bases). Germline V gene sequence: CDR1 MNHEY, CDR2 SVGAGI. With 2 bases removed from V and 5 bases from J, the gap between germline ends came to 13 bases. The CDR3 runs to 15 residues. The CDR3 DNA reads TGTGCCAGCAGTTACGCTGGACAAGGCAACAATGAGCAGTTCTTC. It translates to CASSYAGQGNNEQFF.

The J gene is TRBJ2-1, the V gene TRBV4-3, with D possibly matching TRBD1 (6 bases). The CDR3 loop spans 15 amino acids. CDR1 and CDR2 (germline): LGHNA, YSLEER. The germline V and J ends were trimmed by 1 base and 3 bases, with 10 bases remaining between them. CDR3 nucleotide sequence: TGCGCCAGCAGCCAAGGGCAGGGGCTCTACAATGAGCAGTTCTTC. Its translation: CASSQGQGLYNEQFF.

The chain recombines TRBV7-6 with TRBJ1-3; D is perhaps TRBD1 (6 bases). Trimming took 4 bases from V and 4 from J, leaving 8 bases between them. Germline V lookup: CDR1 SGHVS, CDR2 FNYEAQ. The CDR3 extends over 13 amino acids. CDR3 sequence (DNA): TGTGCCAGCAGCTGGGGGCCCGGAAACACCATATATTTT. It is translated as CASSWGPGNTIYF.

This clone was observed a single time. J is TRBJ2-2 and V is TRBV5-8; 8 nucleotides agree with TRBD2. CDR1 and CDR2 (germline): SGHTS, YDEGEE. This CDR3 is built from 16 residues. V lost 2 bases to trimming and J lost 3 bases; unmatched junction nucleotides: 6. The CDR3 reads CASSFIQAGDTGELFF. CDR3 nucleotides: TGTGCCAGCAGCTTCATTCAAGCGGGAGACACCGGGGAGCTGTTTTTT.

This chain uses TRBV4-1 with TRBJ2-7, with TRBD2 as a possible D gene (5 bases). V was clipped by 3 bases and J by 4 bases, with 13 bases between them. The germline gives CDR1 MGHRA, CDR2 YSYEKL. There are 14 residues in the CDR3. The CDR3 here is CASSQGSGEYEQYF. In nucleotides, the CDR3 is TGCGCCAGCAGCCAGGGGTCCGGGGAGTACGAGCAGTACTTC.

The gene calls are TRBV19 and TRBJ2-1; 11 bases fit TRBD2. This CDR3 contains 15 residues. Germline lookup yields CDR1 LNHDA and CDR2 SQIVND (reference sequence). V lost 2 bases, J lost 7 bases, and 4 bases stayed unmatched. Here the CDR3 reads CASSIRPSGRNEQFF. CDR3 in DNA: TGTGCCAGTAGTATAAGGCCTAGCGGGAGGAATGAGCAGTTCTTC.

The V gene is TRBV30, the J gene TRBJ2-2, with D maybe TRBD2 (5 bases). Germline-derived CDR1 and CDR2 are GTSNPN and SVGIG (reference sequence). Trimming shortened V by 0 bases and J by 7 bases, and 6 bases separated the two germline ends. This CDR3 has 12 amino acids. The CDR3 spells CAWSVEGGELFF. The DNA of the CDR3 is TGTGCCTGGAGTGTAGAGGGCGGGGAGCTGTTTTTT.

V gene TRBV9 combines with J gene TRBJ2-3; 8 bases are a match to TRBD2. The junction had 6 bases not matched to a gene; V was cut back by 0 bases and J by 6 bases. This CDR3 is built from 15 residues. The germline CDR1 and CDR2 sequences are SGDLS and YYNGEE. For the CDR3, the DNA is TGTGCCAGCAGCGTAGACGGGAGGGCGGGGGATACGCAGTATTTT. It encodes CASSVDGRAGDTQYF.

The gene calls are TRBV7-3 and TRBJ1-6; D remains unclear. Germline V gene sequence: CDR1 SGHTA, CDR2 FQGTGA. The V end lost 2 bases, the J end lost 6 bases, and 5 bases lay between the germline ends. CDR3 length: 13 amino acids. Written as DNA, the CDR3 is TGTGCCAGCAGCTTACTAGTTAATTCACCCCTCCACTTT. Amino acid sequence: CASSLLVNSPLHF. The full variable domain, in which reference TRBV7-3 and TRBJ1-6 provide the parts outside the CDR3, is GAGVSQTPSNKVTEKGKYVELRCDPISGHTALYWYRQSLGQGPEFLIYFQGTGAADDSGLPNDRFFAVRPEGSVSTLKIQRTERGDSAVYLCASSLLVNSPLHFGNGTRLTVT.

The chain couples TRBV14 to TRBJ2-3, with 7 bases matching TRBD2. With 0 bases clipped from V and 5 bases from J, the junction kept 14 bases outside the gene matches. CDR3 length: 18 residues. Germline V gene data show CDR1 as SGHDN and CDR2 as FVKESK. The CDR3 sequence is CASSQERVGGPGGDTQYF. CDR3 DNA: TGTGCCAGCAGCCAAGAAAGGGTTGGAGGTCCGGGGGGAGATACGCAGTATTTT.

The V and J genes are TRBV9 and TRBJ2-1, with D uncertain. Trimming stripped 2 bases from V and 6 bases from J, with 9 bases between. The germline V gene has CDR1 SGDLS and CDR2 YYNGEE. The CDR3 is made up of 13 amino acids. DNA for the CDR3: TGTGCCAGCAGCGTCACCCCGGGCAATGAGCAGTTCTTC. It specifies CASSVTPGNEQFF.

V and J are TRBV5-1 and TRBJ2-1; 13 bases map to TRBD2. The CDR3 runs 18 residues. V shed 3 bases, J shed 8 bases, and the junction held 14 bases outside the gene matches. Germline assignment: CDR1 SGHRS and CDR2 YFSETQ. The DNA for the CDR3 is TGCGCCAGCAGCTCCCGGCCTGGGACTAGCGGGATCCGAGATGAGCAGTTCTTC. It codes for CASSSRPGTSGIRDEQFF.

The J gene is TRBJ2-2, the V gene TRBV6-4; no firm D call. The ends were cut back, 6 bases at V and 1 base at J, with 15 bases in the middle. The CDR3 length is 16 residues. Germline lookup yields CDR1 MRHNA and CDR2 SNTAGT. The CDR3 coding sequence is TGTGCCAGCAGCGTCGGCGGCAATCTGAACACCGGGGAGCTGTTTTTT. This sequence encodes CASSVGGNLNTGELFF.

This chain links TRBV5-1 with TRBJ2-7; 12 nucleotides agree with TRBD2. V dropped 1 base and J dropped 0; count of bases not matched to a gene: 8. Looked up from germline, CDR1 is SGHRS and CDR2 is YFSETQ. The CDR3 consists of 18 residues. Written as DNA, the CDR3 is TGCGCCAGCAGCTTGTGGGCTAGCGGGAGGGTGAGCTCCTACGAGCAGTACTTC. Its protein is CASSLWASGRVSSYEQYF.